A selection of T cell receptor beta chains follows, all from one sample in a study of CD8 T cells in Susac syndrome. TCRdb passed the immunoSEQ multiplex PCR reads through MiXCR, listing each CDR3 protein once. The table records around 100,000 distinct CDR3 sequences, 95% of them present only once. Sample: CD8+ T cells from PBMCs. These receptors were taken from a human donor with Susac syndrome. CDR3s include the opening cysteine and the closing phenylalanine or tryptophan. Fields, in order: V gene, D gene, clone size, J gene, CDR3 DNA, CDR3 protein. D genes are given only for firm matches. The listing skips clone size in some rows; elsewhere it reads once, few, many or a size class.

TRBV20-1	-	-	TRBJ2-1	TGCAGTGCTTGGACGCAGCCCAATGAGCAGTTCTTC	CSAWTQPNEQFF
TRBV5-1	-	-	TRBJ1-1	TGCGCCAGCAGCACCGGACAGCATATGAACACTGAAGCTTTCTTT	CASSTGQHMNTEAFF
TRBV20-1	TRBD2	-	TRBJ2-1	TGCAGTGCGGCGGGGGGAGGGGCCCGCAATGAGCAGTTCTTC	CSAAGGGARNEQFF
TRBV18	TRBD1	-	TRBJ2-3	TGTGCCAGCTCACCCCCGGGACAGGACACAGATACGCAGTATTTT	CASSPPGQDTDTQYF
TRBV18	TRBD2	-	TRBJ2-6	TGTGCCAGCTCCCTCACTGGGCCGGGAGGGGCCGGGGCCAACGTCCTGACTTTC	CASSLTGPGGAGANVLTF
TRBV29-1	-	-	TRBJ2-5	TGCAGCGTTGAAGCATTCAGGTCGGGACGGCAAGAGACCCAGTACTTC	CSVEAFRSGRQETQYF
TRBV4-2	-	-	TRBJ2-7	TGTGCCAGCAGCCATAGTGGGAGCTCCAACGAGCAGTACTTC	CASSHSGSSNEQYF
TRBV29-1	-	-	TRBJ2-2	TGCAGCGCCTTGACAGGGAACACCGGGGAGCTGTTTTTT	CSALTGNTGELFF
TRBV12-3/TRBV12-4	-	-	TRBJ1-2	TGTGCCAGCAGTTCCGATCTATACCTCTATGGCTACACCTTC	CASSSDLYLYGYTF
TRBV29-1	-	-	TRBJ1-1	TGCAGCGCCCTGGCCAGGAAAAACACTGAAGCTTTCTTT	CSALARKNTEAFF
TRBV7-2	-	-	TRBJ2-6	TGTGCCAGCAGTCTTACCCTCTCTGGGGCCAACGTCCTGACTTTC	CASSLTLSGANVLTF
TRBV12-3/TRBV12-4	TRBD2	-	TRBJ2-3	TGTGCCACCCAGTTTACTAGCGGGAGGGCCCTCGCTTCAGTAGATACGCAGTATTTT	CATQFTSGRALASVDTQYF
TRBV4-1	TRBD1	-	TRBJ1-1	TGCGCCAGCAGCCCCCTTGCAGGGACAGGGATGACTGAAGCTTTCTTT	CASSPLAGTGMTEAFF
TRBV5-1	-	once	TRBJ1-1	TGCGCCAGCAGCTTGGCCGAGACAGCCAAGGGCACTGAAGCTTTCTTT	CASSLAETAKGTEAFF
TRBV14	-	-	TRBJ1-1	TGTGCCAGCAGACCGGGGGCGAACACTGAAGCTTTCTTT	CASRPGANTEAFF
TRBV29-1	TRBD1	few	TRBJ2-7	TGCAGCGTGAGGACAGGGTACGAGCAGTACTTC	CSVRTGYEQYF
TRBV12-3/TRBV12-4	-	-	TRBJ1-5	TGTGCCAGCACTTCCAATCAGCCCCAGCATTTT	CASTSNQPQHF
TRBV9	-	once	TRBJ2-1	TGTGCCAGCAGTCGCCCCCAGGGAAATGAGCAGTTCTTC	CASSRPQGNEQFF
TRBV5-6	TRBD1	-	TRBJ2-7	TGTGCCAGCAGCTCCGGGACAGGGGGCTACGAGCAGTACTTC	CASSSGTGGYEQYF
TRBV2	-	-	TRBJ2-2	TGTGCCAGCAGCCGGGAGTCGGGGAACACCGGGGAGCTGTTTTTT	CASSRESGNTGELFF
TRBV9	-	-	TRBJ2-7	TGTGCCAGCAGCAGGGACGAGTACGAGCAGTACTTC	CASSRDEYEQYF
TRBV29-1	-	-	TRBJ2-3	TGCAGCGTTGATGGTATATCGGGGTCGAATACGCAGTATTTT	CSVDGISGSNTQYF
TRBV27	TRBD2	once	TRBJ2-1	TGTGCCAGCACTAGCGGGTATCCAAACAATGAGCAGTTCTTC	CASTSGYPNNEQFF
TRBV20-1	TRBD2	-	TRBJ2-3	TGCAGTGCTAGAGGAGCGGGGGGGCTATCGGATACGCAGTATTTT	CSARGAGGLSDTQYF
TRBV4-1	-	-	TRBJ2-5	TGCGCCAGCAGCCGGGGACTTTACGAAGAGACCCAGTACTTC	CASSRGLYEETQYF
TRBV20-1	TRBD1	-	TRBJ1-4	TGCAGTGCCAATCCTACCCAGGGGGCGGCTAATGAAAAACTGTTTTTT	CSANPTQGAANEKLFF
TRBV14	-	-	TRBJ1-6	TGTGCCAGCAGCTTACAGGGAGAGACACCCCTCCACTTT	CASSLQGETPLHF
TRBV2	TRBD1	-	TRBJ2-2	TGTGCCAGCACCTCGACAGGGCTTATGGGGGAGCTGTTTTTT	CASTSTGLMGELFF
TRBV6-6	-	-	TRBJ2-6	TGTGCCACCCGAGCGGAGAGCTCTGGGGCCAACGTCCTGACTTTC	CATRAESSGANVLTF
TRBV3-1	-	-	TRBJ2-4	TGTGCCAGCAGACCTAGAATTCAGTACTTC	CASRPRIQYF
TRBV28	-	-	TRBJ2-4	TGTGCCAGCAGTCTCTCATTTGAGGGAGCCAAAAACATTCAGTACTTC	CASSLSFEGAKNIQYF
TRBV24-1	-	-	TRBJ2-3	TGTGCCACCAGTGGAATAGCGAGGACAGATACGCAGTATTTT	CATSGIARTDTQYF
TRBV5-1	-	-	TRBJ2-5	TGCGCCAGCAGCTTGGAAGGGGGAGTCGGTGAGACCCAGTACTTC	CASSLEGGVGETQYF
TRBV5-4	-	-	TRBJ2-3	TGTGCCAGCAGCGCCGGGGGGCTCACAGATACGCAGTATTTT	CASSAGGLTDTQYF
TRBV2	-	-	TRBJ2-2	TGTGCCAGCAGGGGAGACACCGGGGAGCTGTTTTTT	CASRGDTGELFF
TRBV4-1	TRBD1	once	TRBJ2-7	TGCGCCAGCAGCCAGCGGGACAGGGTGGGAGTCTACGAGCAGTACTTC	CASSQRDRVGVYEQYF
TRBV6-5	-	-	TRBJ1-1	TGTGCCAGCAGTTACTCGAGGGACGCGAACACTGAAGCTTTCTTT	CASSYSRDANTEAFF
TRBV29-1	TRBD1	-	TRBJ2-2	TGCAGCGTTGAGTGGACAGGGAGGAACACCGGGGAGCTGTTTTTT	CSVEWTGRNTGELFF
TRBV27	-	-	TRBJ1-1	TGTGCCAGCAGTTTATCGGGGGGGGCTTACACTGAAGCTTTCTTT	CASSLSGGAYTEAFF
TRBV9	-	-	TRBJ2-6	TGTGCCAGCAGCCTGCGCCGGGACTCTGGGGCCAACGTCCTGACTTTC	CASSLRRDSGANVLTF
TRBV28	-	once	TRBJ2-5	TGTGCCAGCAAGGCCCTAGTGGCTGAGACCCAGTACTTC	CASKALVAETQYF
TRBV20-1	-	-	TRBJ1-5	TGCAGTGCTAACCCGGGACCCTTAGGCAATCAGCCCCAGCATTTT	CSANPGPLGNQPQHF
TRBV7-2	-	-	TRBJ1-2	TGTGCCAGCAGCTATGAATTACTCTATGGCTACACCTTC	CASSYELLYGYTF
TRBV6-1	TRBD1	few	TRBJ1-3	TGTGCCAGCAGCCTACAGGGGGAGGGTGGAAACACCATATATTTT	CASSLQGEGGNTIYF
TRBV4-1	TRBD2	-	TRBJ2-5	TGCGCCAGCAGCCAACCCTTAGCGGGAGCGCCCCAAGAGACCCAGTACTTC	CASSQPLAGAPQETQYF
TRBV27	-	-	TRBJ2-1	TGTGCCAGCAGTTGGACCTCCCCCAATGAGCAGTTCTTC	CASSWTSPNEQFF
TRBV20-1	-	-	TRBJ1-2	TGCAGTGCCTCCCCGGGACCGACTGGAGTTGGGGGCTACACCTTC	CSASPGPTGVGGYTF
TRBV28	-	-	TRBJ1-2	TGTGCCAGCACCCTGATGGCAGCCTGGGACTATGGCTACACCTTC	CASTLMAAWDYGYTF
TRBV2	TRBD1	-	TRBJ2-7	TGTGCCATCCACAGGGGGACTTACGAGCAGTACTTC	CAIHRGTYEQYF
TRBV20-1	TRBD1	-	TRBJ2-7	TGCAGTGCTACAGGGACAGGGGGGTCAGCTGCCACCTACGAGCAGTACTTC	CSATGTGGSAATYEQYF
TRBV20-1	-	-	TRBJ1-2	TGCAGTGCTAGCTCCCGAGACGGCTACACCTTC	CSASSRDGYTF
TRBV21-1	-	-	TRBJ1-4	TGTGCCAGCAGCCCGGGAGAAAAACTGTTTTTT	CASSPGEKLFF
TRBV9	-	-	TRBJ1-4	TGTGCCAGCAGCGACCGGCCCCACGAGGGAAAACTGTTTTTT	CASSDRPHEGKLFF
TRBV12-3/TRBV12-4	TRBD1	few	TRBJ2-5	TGTGCCAGCAGTCACAGGGGAGAGACCCAGTACTTC	CASSHRGETQYF
TRBV6-5	-	-	TRBJ2-1	TGTGCCAGCAGTTACCTCGGCGGTGAGCAGTTCTTC	CASSYLGGEQFF
TRBV28	-	-	TRBJ2-1	TGTGCCAGCAGAGATTCCGGGACCTACGAGCAGTTCTTC	CASRDSGTYEQFF
TRBV5-6	TRBD2	-	TRBJ2-1	TGTGCCAGCAGCGGGACTAGCTGGAGGGAGCAGTTCTTC	CASSGTSWREQFF
TRBV19	-	-	TRBJ1-5	TGTGCCTGTCGGCAGATCAATCAGCCCCAGCATTTT	CACRQINQPQHF
TRBV9	TRBD1	-	TRBJ1-2	TGTGCCAGCAGCGTAGGCGGGACAGGGGATGGCTACACCTTC	CASSVGGTGDGYTF